Given below is one TCR beta chain in context. The data stem from a study of blood T cell repertoires in COVID-19. For the study at large: Sample material is recorded as cDNA or gDNA derived from T cells, B-cell-depleted T cells, or PBMCs.

This CDR3 spans 14 amino acids. Germline V gives CDR1 LGHDT, CDR2 YNNKEL (reference sequence). With 4 bases removed from V and 4 bases from J, the gap between germline ends came to 11 bases. Methods used by the authors: From reference gene primer amplification, estimates of nucleated cell counts were derived. Generated by immunoSEQ multiplex PCR, the TCRdb table keeps only in-frame clones and is missing some. V and J calls and clone size follow that table, whereas D and trimming were derived from the DNA. The table has approximately 100,000 clones, around 85% seen once. Sequenced input: peripheral blood. This TCR derives from a woman in her seventies with active or convalescent COVID-19. This rearrangement joins TRBV3-1 (or the pseudogene TRBV3-2) to TRBJ2-1, with D tentatively TRBD1 (6 bases). CDR3 sequence: CASSPGQAYNEQFF. CDR3 nucleotides: TGTGCCAGCAGCCCGGGACAAGCTTACAATGAGCAGTTCTTC.